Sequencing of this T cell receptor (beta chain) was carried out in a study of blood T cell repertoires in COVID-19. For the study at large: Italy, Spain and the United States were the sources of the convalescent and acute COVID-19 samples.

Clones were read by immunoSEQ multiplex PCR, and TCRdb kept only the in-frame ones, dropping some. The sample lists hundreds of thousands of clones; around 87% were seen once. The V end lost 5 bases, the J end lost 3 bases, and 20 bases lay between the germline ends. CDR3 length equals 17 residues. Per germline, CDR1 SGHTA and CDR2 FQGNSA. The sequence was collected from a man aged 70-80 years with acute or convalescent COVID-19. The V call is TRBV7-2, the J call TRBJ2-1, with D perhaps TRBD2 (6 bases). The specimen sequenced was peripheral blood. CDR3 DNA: TGTGCCAGCAGCACAAACGCCGGGAGAGGGGTCTACAATGAGCAGTTCTTC. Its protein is CASSTNAGRGVYNEQFF.